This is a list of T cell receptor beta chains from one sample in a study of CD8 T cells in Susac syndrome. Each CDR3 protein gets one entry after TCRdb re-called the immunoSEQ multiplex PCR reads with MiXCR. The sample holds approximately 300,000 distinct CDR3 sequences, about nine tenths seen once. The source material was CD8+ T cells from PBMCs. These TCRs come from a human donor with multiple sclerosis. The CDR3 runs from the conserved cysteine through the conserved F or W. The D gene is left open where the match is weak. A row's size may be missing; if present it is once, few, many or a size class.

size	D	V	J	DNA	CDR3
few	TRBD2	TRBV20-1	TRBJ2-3	TGCAGTGCTAGAGTGGAAGTAAGGCTAGCGGAACTAGATACGCAGTATTTT	CSARVEVRLAELDTQYF
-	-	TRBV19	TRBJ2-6	TGTGCCAGTGGCCGGTGGGATGGGGCCAACGTCCTGACTTTC	CASGRWDGANVLTF
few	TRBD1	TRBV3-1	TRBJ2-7	TGTGCCAGCAGCCCAGGGGGCGGCTCCTACGAGCAGTACTTC	CASSPGGGSYEQYF
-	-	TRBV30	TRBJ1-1	TGTGCCTGGGGCCTGACAGAGAACACTGAAGCTTTCTTT	CAWGLTENTEAFF
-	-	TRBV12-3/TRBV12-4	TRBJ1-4	TGTGCCAGCAGTTTAATCCGCCGAGGGTGGTTTGAAAAACTGTTTTTT	CASSLIRRGWFEKLFF
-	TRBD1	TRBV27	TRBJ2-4	TGTGCCAGCAGTGCACTACAGGGGGCTGAAAACATTCAGTACTTC	CASSALQGAENIQYF
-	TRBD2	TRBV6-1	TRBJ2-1	TGTGCCAGCAGTGAAGGCAGCGGGAGTCCGGATGAGCAGTTCTTC	CASSEGSGSPDEQFF
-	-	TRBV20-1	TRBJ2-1	TGCAGTGCTAGAGATCTAAGCGGACAGATCAATGAGCAGTTCTTC	CSARDLSGQINEQFF
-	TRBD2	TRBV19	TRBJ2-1	TGTGCCAGTAGTACCCTAGCGGGGGGTAACAATGAGCAGTTCTTC	CASSTLAGGNNEQFF
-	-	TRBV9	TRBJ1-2	TGTGCCAGCAGCGCTCACGGGGGGGATGGCTACACCTTC	CASSAHGGDGYTF
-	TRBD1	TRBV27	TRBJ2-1	TGTGCCAGCAGCGAGTTTGGAGGGACAGGGCCAAACAATGAGCAGTTCTTC	CASSEFGGTGPNNEQFF
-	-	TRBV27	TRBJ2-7	TGTGCCAGCAGTTTAAGCGCGCGCCACGAGCAGTACTTC	CASSLSARHEQYF
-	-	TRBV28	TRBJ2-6	TGTGCCAGCACAACCTTGACGGGGGCCAACGTCCTGACTTTC	CASTTLTGANVLTF
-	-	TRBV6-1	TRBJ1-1	TGTGCCAGCAGTGAAGCGAGCCAATACACTGAAGCTTTCTTT	CASSEASQYTEAFF
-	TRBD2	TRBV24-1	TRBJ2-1	TGTGCCACCAGTGATTTTTTAGCGGGAGGCTCCTACAATGAGCAGTTCTTC	CATSDFLAGGSYNEQFF
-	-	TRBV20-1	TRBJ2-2	TGCAGTGCTATCCCTATTATGAACACCGGGGAGCTGTTTTTT	CSAIPIMNTGELFF
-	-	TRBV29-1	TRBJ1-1	TGCAGCGTTCGCGCCGGGCAGTCCACTGAAGCTTTCTTT	CSVRAGQSTEAFF
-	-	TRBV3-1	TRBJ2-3	TGTGCCAGCAGCCAAGGACCGACGACTAGCACAGATACGCAGTATTTT	CASSQGPTTSTDTQYF
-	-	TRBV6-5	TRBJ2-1	TGTGCCAGCAGTCCCGGGACTGGCTCCAATGAGCAGTTCTTC	CASSPGTGSNEQFF
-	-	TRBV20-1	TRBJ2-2	TGCAGTGTAGGGAACACCGGGGAGCTGTTTTTT	CSVGNTGELFF
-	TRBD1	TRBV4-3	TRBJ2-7	TGCGCCAGCAGCAGCCGGACAGGGACCTACGAGCAGTACTTC	CASSSRTGTYEQYF
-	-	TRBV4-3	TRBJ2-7	TGCGCCAGCAGCCCTGGGGGCAGGGTCTACGAGCAGTACTTC	CASSPGGRVYEQYF
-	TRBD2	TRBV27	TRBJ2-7	TGTGCCAGCAGCCTGGGACTATGGTACGAGCAGTACTTC	CASSLGLWYEQYF
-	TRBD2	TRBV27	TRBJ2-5	TGTGCCAGCAGTCCGCGGACTAGCGGCCAAGAGACCCAGTACTTC	CASSPRTSGQETQYF
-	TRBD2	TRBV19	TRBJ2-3	TGTGCCAGTAGTATATTTTCTTCCCCAACGGGAGGTACCTTCACAGATACGCAGTATTTT	CASSIFSSPTGGTFTDTQYF
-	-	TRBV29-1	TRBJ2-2	TGCAGCGTTGTAGTGTGGACCGGGGAGCTGTTTTTT	CSVVVWTGELFF
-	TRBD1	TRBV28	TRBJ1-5	TGTGCCAGCAGTTTGGAGGGACAGGTGCCATATCAGCCCCAGCATTTT	CASSLEGQVPYQPQHF
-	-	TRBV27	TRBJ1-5	TGTGCCAGCAGTTTAGGACAGAGCAATCAGCCCCAGCATTTT	CASSLGQSNQPQHF
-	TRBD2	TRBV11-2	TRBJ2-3	TGTGCCAGCAGATTAGCGGGAGGGCCTGGAGATACGCAGTATTTT	CASRLAGGPGDTQYF
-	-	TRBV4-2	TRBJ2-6	TGTGCCAGCAGCCAAGAAGACGGGGTGTGGGCCAACGTCCTGACTTTC	CASSQEDGVWANVLTF
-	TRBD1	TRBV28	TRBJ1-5	TGTGCCAGCAGATACGGGCTAGGGGACAGGGCAAGTAGTCAGCCCCAGCATTTT	CASRYGLGDRASSQPQHF
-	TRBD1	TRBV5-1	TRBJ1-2	TGCGCCAGCAGCTTGTCCCCGGGACAGGTCTTATATGGCTACACCTTC	CASSLSPGQVLYGYTF
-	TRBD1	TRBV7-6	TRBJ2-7	TGTGCCAGCAGTCGAACAGGGGGCCCATTCGACGAGCAGTACTTC	CASSRTGGPFDEQYF
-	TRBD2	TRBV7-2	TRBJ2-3	TGTGCCAGCAGCTCCGCAACTTCCCGGGGGGGCGGCACAGATACGCAGTATTTT	CASSSATSRGGGTDTQYF
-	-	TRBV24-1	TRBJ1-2	TGTGCCACCTCAGAAGACAGCCCCTATGGCTACACCTTC	CATSEDSPYGYTF
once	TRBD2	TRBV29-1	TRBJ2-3	TGCAGCGTTGGGACTAGCGGTAGCACAGATACGCAGTATTTT	CSVGTSGSTDTQYF
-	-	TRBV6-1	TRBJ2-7	TGTGCCACCAGTCATTTATCCTACGAGCAGTACTTC	CATSHLSYEQYF
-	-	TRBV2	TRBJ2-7	TGTGCCAGCAGTACCACAGCAGCCTACGAGCAGTACTTC	CASSTTAAYEQYF
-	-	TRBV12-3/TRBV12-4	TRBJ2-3	TGTGCCAGCAGTTTTTACGGCACAGATACGCAGTATTTT	CASSFYGTDTQYF
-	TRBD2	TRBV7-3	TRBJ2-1	TGTGCCAGCAGCTTATCGGGACTAGGGTCCAATGAGCAGTTCTTC	CASSLSGLGSNEQFF
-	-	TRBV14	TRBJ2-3	TGTGCCAGCAGCGCCGGTATAGATACGCAGTATTTT	CASSAGIDTQYF
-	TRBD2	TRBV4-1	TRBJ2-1	TGCGCCAGCAGCCAATTCTATAGCGGGGGGGCTTACAATGAGCAGTTCTTC	CASSQFYSGGAYNEQFF
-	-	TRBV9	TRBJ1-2	TGTGCCAGCAGCGTCACACGGGGGGAATATGATGGCTACACCTTC	CASSVTRGEYDGYTF
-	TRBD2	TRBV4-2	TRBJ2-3	TGTGCCAGCAGCCAAGATTTAGCGGGGCTGCTCACAGATACGCAGTATTTT	CASSQDLAGLLTDTQYF
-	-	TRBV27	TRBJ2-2	TGTGCCAGCAGTTTAGTAAGCGGCGGGGAGCTGTTTTTT	CASSLVSGGELFF
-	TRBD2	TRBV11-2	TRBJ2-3	TGTGCCAGCAGCTTAGTCGGGGGGGCCCAAGATACGCAGTATTTT	CASSLVGGAQDTQYF
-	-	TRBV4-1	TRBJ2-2	TGCGCCAGCAGCCAAGATCTCGCGGAGCTGTTTTTT	CASSQDLAELFF
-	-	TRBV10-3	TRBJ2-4	TGTGCCATCAGTGAGTCGGAAGCGGCCGGTGGGAACATTCAGTACTTC	CAISESEAAGGNIQYF
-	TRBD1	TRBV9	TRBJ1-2	TGTGCCAGCAGCGTAGAGGGACAGCCCGATAACTATGGCTACACCTTC	CASSVEGQPDNYGYTF
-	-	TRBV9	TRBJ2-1	TGTGCCAGCAGCTCTAGACCCGATGAGCAGTTCTTC	CASSSRPDEQFF
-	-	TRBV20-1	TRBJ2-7	TGCAGTGCTAGAGATCCCGGGGATCCCTCCTACGAGCGGTACTTC	CSARDPGDPSYERYF
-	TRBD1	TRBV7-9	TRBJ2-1	TGTGCCAGCTTCCGGGACAGGGCACCTCATGAGCAGTTCTTC	CASFRDRAPHEQFF
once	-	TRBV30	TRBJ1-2	TGTGCCTGGATTGGGATCGATGGCTACACCTTC	CAWIGIDGYTF
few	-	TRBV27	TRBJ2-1	TGTGCCAGCAGTTTATACACCTACAATGAGCAGTTCTTC	CASSLYTYNEQFF
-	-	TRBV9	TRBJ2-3	TGTGCCAGCAGCACCCATGGGGAGGGGACAGCGACAGATACGCAGTATTTT	CASSTHGEGTATDTQYF